This note documents a single T cell receptor beta chain sequence. These data are taken from a study of blood T cell repertoires in COVID-19. Data came from immunoSEQ multiplex PCR; TCRdb stores just in-frame clones and leaves some out. The sample lists some 300,000 clones; around nine tenths were seen once. Germline CDR1 reads SGHAT; CDR2 reads FQDESV (reference sequence). CDR3 size: 14 residues. V shed 5 bases and J shed 7 bases, with 15 bases lying between them. The rearrangement joins TRBV11-1 to TRBJ1-5; D perhaps matches TRBD1 (5 bases). Sample: PBMCs or T cells enriched from blood (not recorded which). The TCR was taken from a woman between 55 and 75 years old in a cohort exposed to, infected with or recovered from COVID-19 (not recorded which). The CDR3 here is CASSPGGVDQPQHF. CDR3 in DNA: TGTGCCAGCAGCCCGGGGGGGGTAGACCAGCCCCAGCATTTT.